This T cell receptor (beta chain) was sequenced for a study of Ad26.COV2.S vaccination and SARS-CoV-2 variants. Study at large: Each vaccinee took Ad26.COV2.S intramuscularly, once or twice 56 days apart. Findings and caveats of the study: Vaccinees showed greater spike-specific TCR breadth than placebo recipients. After vaccination, substantial breadth of spike-specific CD8+ and CD4+ responses was reported. Total T cell responses may have been underestimated by the TCR breadth and depth analyses.

Assay: immunoSEQ multiplex PCR; the TCRdb copy retains only in-frame clones and omits some. The sample includes roughly 350,000 clones, about 88% of them seen just once. The treatment here: roughly 20 received Ad26.COV2.S at low or high dose, single or two shots; roughly 5 received placebo; per-sample allocation not given. The samples were gathered on day 63 after the first injection of vaccine or placebo. Comment on this clone: Its antigen is currently unknown.

With 0 bases removed from V and 4 bases from J, the gap between germline ends came to 9 bases. The germline V gene has CDR1 LNHNV and CDR2 YYDKDF (reference sequence). The CDR3 consists of 15 residues. This sequence was found in a person aged 18-65 years who received the Ad26.COV2.S COVID-19 vaccine or a placebo. This sequence joins TRBV15 and TRBJ1-4; D may be TRBD1 (5 bases). This specimen consisted of peripheral blood, obtained in a trial of Ad26.COV2.S vaccine versus placebo. The DNA for the CDR3 is TGTGCCACCAGCAGAGACCGTAGGGGTAATGAAAAACTGTTTTTT. Its protein is CATSRDRRGNEKLFF. Full variable domain (missing parts from reference TRBV15 and TRBJ1-4): DAMVIQNPRYQVTQFGKPVTLSCSQTLNHNVMYWYQQKSSQAPKLLFHYYDKDFNNEADTPDNFQSRRPNTSFCFLDIRSPGLGDTAMYLCATSRDRRGNEKLFFGSGTQLSVL.